These 16 T cell receptor beta chains were sequenced from one sample in a study of blood T cell repertoires in COVID-19. Profiled with immunoSEQ multiplex PCR; TCRdb holds only in-frame clones, not every one. The table shows approximately 150,000 clones, with roughly nine tenths occurring only once. Sequences were obtained from peripheral blood. The receptors shown here come from a human donor with COVID-19, enrolled during active disease. The donor label of this sample is uncertain.

The gene calls are TRBV7-6 and TRBJ2-2; 7 bases are a match to TRBD1. J gave up 8 bases and V 1 base, and 10 bases lay outside the gene matches. Germline V gene data show CDR1 as SGHVS and CDR2 as FNYEAQ. The CDR3 runs 16 residues. The CDR3 loop reads CASSLDTGALGGELFF. In DNA form, the CDR3 reads TGTGCCAGCAGCTTAGACACAGGGGCTTTGGGAGGGGAGCTGTTTTTT. The variable domain in full, completed from reference TRBV7-6 and TRBJ2-2, reads GAGVSQSPRYKVTKRGQDVALRCDPISGHVSLYWYRQALGQGPEFLTYFNYEAQQDKSGLPNDRFSAERPEGSISTLTIQRTEQRDSAMYRCASSLDTGALGGELFFGEGSRLTVL.

The chain links TRBV4-1 to TRBJ2-5; TRBD2 matches at 14 bases. This CDR3 is 16 amino acids long. The V gene end was trimmed by 4 bases and the J gene end by 5 bases; junction bases not matched to a gene: 6. Germline CDR1 and CDR2: MGHRA and YSYEKL. The CDR3 here is CASSPGLAGGIETQYF. In DNA, the CDR3 is TGCGCCAGCAGCCCAGGACTAGCGGGGGGTATCGAGACCCAGTACTTC.

The chain combines TRBV11-2 with TRBJ1-1, with D tentatively TRBD1 (5 bases). Between the trimmed V and J ends, which lost 1 base and 0 bases, there was a span of 15 bases. This CDR3 region has 17 residues. The V gene's germline CDR1 is SGHAT and CDR2 FQNNGV. The CDR3 DNA follows: TGTGCCAGCAGCTTAGTTGGTCGGGGGAGACTGAACACTGAAGCTTTCTTT. Protein sequence: CASSLVGRGRLNTEAFF.

The V gene is TRBV4-2, the J gene TRBJ1-2; a possible D gene is TRBD1 (5 bases). Per the germline V gene, CDR1 is LGHNA and CDR2 is YNFKEQ. Between the trimmed V and J ends, which lost 0 bases and 2 bases, there was a span of 10 bases. The CDR3 contains 15 residues. The CDR3 DNA follows: TGTGCCAGCAGCCAAGAACACAGGTCGAACTATGGCTACACCTTC. Encoded protein: CASSQEHRSNYGYTF.

The rearrangement links TRBV9 to TRBJ2-7; maybe TRBD2 (6 bases). The V gene's germline CDR1 is SGDLS and CDR2 YYNGEE. Trimming took 0 bases from V and 3 from J, leaving 13 bases between them. The CDR3 has 15 residues. CDR3 nucleotide sequence: TGTGCCAGCAGCGTAGCGGGGGATTTTCTCTACGAGCAGTACTTC. It translates to CASSVAGDFLYEQYF.

The chain carries TRBV27 and TRBJ2-7; D possibly corresponds to TRBD2 (5 bases). Germline V gene data show CDR1 as MNHEY and CDR2 as SMNVEV (reference sequence). The germline V and J ends were trimmed by 3 bases and 7 bases, with 22 bases remaining between them. The CDR3 contains 16 residues. The CDR3 DNA follows: TGTGCCAGCAGTTTGGGTGACGAGGGCCTCCCGGGGGAGCAGTACTTC. Its protein product is CASSLGDEGLPGEQYF.

This sequence joins TRBV5-1 and TRBJ1-5; D is possibly TRBD1 (5 bases). The CDR3 length is 16 residues. Deletions cut 0 bases from V and 0 bases from J, with 10 bases between. Looked up from germline, CDR1 is SGHRS and CDR2 is YFSETQ. In DNA form, the CDR3 reads TGCGCCAGCAGCTTGGGCGGCGGGACTAGCAATCAGCCCCAGCATTTT. It translates to CASSLGGGTSNQPQHF.

The J gene is TRBJ2-5, the V gene TRBV5-6, with 13 bases that match TRBD2. V was pared by 1 base and J by 5 bases, with 2 bases of the junction left unmatched. There are 15 residues in the CDR3. Germline loops: CDR1 SGHDT, CDR2 YYEEEE. CDR3 DNA sequence: TGTGCCAGCAGCTTGAAACTAGCGGGGGGGGAGACCCAGTACTTC. Its translation is CASSLKLAGGETQYF.

The count of this clone is one. The chain uses TRBV5-1 and TRBJ2-5, with a possible D match to TRBD2 (6 bases). The length of the CDR3 is 15 residues. Looked up from germline, CDR1 is SGHRS and CDR2 is YFSETQ. V was clipped by 5 bases and J by 5 bases, with 19 bases between them. The CDR3 here is CASSSGLSVGETQYF. The CDR3 region has the DNA TGCGCCAGCAGTTCGGGACTCTCGGTCGGGGAGACCCAGTACTTC.

The rearrangement joins TRBV7-9 to TRBJ2-3; a weak D match, TRBD1 (5 bases). Germline V gene data show CDR1 as SEHNR and CDR2 as FQNEAQ (reference sequence). The CDR3 is made up of 13 amino acids. Deletions cut 4 bases from V and 5 bases from J, with 10 bases between. CDR3 sequence (DNA): TGTGCCAGCAGCTCGGCAGGGTTAGATACGCAGTATTTT. It encodes CASSSAGLDTQYF.

CDR3 sequence (DNA): TGTGCCAGCAGCTCGGGACAGGGCCGAGAGCAGTACTTC. This gives the protein CASSSGQGREQYF. The chain is built from TRBV7-9 and TRBJ2-7; TRBD1 matches at 9 bases. The CDR3 is 13 amino acids. Germline V CDR1 and CDR2: SEHNR, FQNEAQ (reference sequence). With V trimmed by 4 bases and J by 7 bases, 5 bases remained unmatched.

This sequence joins TRBV2 and TRBJ1-2; 7 nucleotides align to TRBD1. CDR1 is SNHLY and CDR2 is FYNNEI in the germline V gene. This CDR3 region has 13 residues. With 9 bases clipped from V and 4 bases from J, the junction kept 8 bases outside the gene matches. CDR3 sequence: CASRGQGVYGYTF. The CDR3 coding sequence is TGTGCCAGTCGAGGTCAGGGGGTCTATGGCTACACCTTC.

The V call is TRBV24-1, the J call TRBJ2-1; D might be TRBD2 (6 bases). The ends were cut back, 4 bases at V and 9 bases at J, with 15 bases in the middle. The CDR3 is made up of 14 amino acids. From germline, CDR1 is KGHDR and CDR2 SFDVKD. CDR3 DNA sequence: TGTGCCACCAGTGACCCGACTAGAGAAGGTGAGCAGTTCTTC. Translated: CATSDPTREGEQFF.

V and J are TRBV7-9 and TRBJ1-1, with unresolved D. CDR3 length: 14 residues. The V end was cut by 1 base, the J end by 4 bases, with 10 bases between. Germline assignment: CDR1 SEHNR and CDR2 FQNEAQ (reference sequence). The CDR3 region is CASSLGSGFTEAFF. The CDR3 bases are TGTGCCAGCAGCTTAGGGTCAGGATTCACTGAAGCTTTCTTT.

This clone appeared a few times. For the CDR3, the DNA is TGTGCCAGTACCAGGGGCCCCCGAGGCACTGAAGCTTTCTTT. This encodes CASTRGPRGTEAFF. The chain combines TRBV19 with TRBJ1-1, with a possible D match to TRBD1 (6 bases). CDR3 length: 14 residues. Per germline, CDR1 LNHDA and CDR2 SQIVND (reference sequence). The V gene lost 7 bases and the J gene lost 4 bases, with 16 bases spanning the gap.

V and J are TRBV6-1 and TRBJ1-2, with 9 bases fitting TRBD1. The germline V gene has CDR1 MNHNS and CDR2 SASEGT. This CDR3 is built from 18 residues. V shed 0 bases and J 2 bases; nucleotides not matched to a gene: 10. The CDR3 bases are TGTGCCAGCAGTGAAGCGGGTGGGACAGGGAGAGCAAACTATGGCTACACCTTC. Residues: CASSEAGGTGRANYGYTF.